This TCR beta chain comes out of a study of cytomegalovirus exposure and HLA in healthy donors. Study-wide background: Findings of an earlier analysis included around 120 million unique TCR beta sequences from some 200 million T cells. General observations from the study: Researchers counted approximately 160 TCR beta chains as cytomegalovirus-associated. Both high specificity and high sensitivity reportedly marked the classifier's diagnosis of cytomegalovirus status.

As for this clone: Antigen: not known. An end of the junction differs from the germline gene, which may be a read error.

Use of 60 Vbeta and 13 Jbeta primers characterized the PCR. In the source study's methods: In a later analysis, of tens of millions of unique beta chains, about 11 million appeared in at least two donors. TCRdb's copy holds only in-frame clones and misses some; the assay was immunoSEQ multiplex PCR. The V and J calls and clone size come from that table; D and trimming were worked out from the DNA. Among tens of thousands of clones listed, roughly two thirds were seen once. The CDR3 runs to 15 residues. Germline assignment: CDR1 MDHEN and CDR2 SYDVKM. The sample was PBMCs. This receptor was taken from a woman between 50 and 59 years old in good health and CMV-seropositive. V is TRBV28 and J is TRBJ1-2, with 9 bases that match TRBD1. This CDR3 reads CANSPLTGGHYGYTF. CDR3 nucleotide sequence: TGTGCCAACAGTCCGCTTACAGGGGGCCACTATGGCTACACCTTC.